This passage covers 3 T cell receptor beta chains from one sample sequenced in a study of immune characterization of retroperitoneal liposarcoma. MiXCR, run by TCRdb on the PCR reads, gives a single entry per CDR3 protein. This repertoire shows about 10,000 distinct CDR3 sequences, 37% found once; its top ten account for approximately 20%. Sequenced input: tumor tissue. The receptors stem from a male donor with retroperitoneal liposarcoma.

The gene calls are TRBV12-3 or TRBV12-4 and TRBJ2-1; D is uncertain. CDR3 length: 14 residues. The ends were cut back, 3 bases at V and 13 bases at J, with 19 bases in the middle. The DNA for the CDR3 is TGTGCCAGCAGTTTGGGCTGGAACCGAGAGACCCAGTTCTTC. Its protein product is CASSLGWNRETQFF.

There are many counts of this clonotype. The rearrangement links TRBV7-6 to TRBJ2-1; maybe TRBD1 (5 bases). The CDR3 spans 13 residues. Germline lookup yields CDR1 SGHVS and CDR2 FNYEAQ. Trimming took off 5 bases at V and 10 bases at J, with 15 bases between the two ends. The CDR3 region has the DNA TGTGCCAGCAGCCCGGACATTTCCTACGAGCAGTTCTTC. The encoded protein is CASSPDISYEQFF. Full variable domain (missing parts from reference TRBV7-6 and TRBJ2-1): GAGVSQSPRYKVTKRGQDVALRCDPISGHVSLYWYRQALGQGPEFLTYFNYEAQQDKSGLPNDRFSAERPEGSISTLTIQRTEQRDSAMYRCASSPDISYEQFFGPGTRLTVL.

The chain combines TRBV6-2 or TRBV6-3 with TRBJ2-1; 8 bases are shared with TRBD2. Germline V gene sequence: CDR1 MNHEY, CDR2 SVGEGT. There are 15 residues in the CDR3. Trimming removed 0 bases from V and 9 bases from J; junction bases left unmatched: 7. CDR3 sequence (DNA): TGTGCCAGCAGTTACTCGAGTGACGGGGGGGGTGAGCAGTTCTTC. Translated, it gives CASSYSSDGGGEQFF.